This TCR beta chain was captured by sequencing in a study of blood T cell repertoires in COVID-19 (dated by TCRdb to between 2020 and 2021). Background for the entire study: Samples covering the acute and convalescent phases of COVID-19 were provided by collaborators in the United States, Italy and Spain. The repertoires were made available in a free public database intended to serve as a resource for research on the immune response to SARS-CoV-2. The samples were drawn from the first 160 participants of the ongoing ImmuneRACE study and from over 950 subjects provided by 6 global collaborators. The prospective study material was composed of cDNA or gDNA derived from T cells, B-cell-depleted T cells, or PBMCs. Deeply sampled blood TCRbeta repertoires from subjects exposed to, actively infected with, or recovered from COVID-19 were included in the dataset. Where HLA class I and class II types were available, the types were taken from metadata supplied by the sample provider, not from assay-based typing. Sample metadata almost always included a de-identified subject ID, COVID-19 status, age in years and sex. On the study overall, not on this receptor specifically: How much clinical and demographic metadata was included differed by source and by participant, and the metadata was provided uncurated.

The CDR3 covers 12 residues, taking in both the cysteine and the phenylalanine. Just the 36-base CDR3 DNA is kept, in frame starting at base 1. V is shortened by 4 bases, J by 4 bases, and the region joining them spans 6 bases. CDR1 and CDR2 are drawn from the germline V gene: SGHDT, YYEEEE. TCRbeta CDR3 regions were amplified from genomic DNA by means of the immunoSEQ Assay, a bias-controlled multiplex PCR. On the authors' methods: Nucleated cell counts per sample were estimated from amplification of reference gene primers within the assay. To quantify the absolute abundance of each unique TCRbeta CDR3 rearrangement, sequence reads were collapsed and filtered. For each sample, productive Simpson clonality was calculated as the square root of Simpson's diversity index over productive rearrangements. TCRdb retrieved this table from immuneACCESS and kept in-frame rearrangements only. Not all clones are present; in checked studies, unresolved V genes account for under half, and no reason is known for the remainder. V and J calls and clone size follow that table, whereas D and trimming were derived from the DNA. Across this sample there are fewer than 500,000 clones, with about nine tenths seen only once. The top ten hold around 0.64% of the sample.

Comments on this clone: The target of this receptor is not known. Per-base quality was not reported, and no clone a single base away is much larger than it.

Participants in the prospective study were enrolled through a virtual design, were aged roughly 18 to 100 years, and lived in approximately 25 United States geographic areas. In the prospective study, participants were assigned to cohorts based on the clinical history participants reported in a screening survey and a study questionnaire. ImmuneRACE Cohort 3 recovered participants were defined by two consecutive negative NP/OP PCR tests, healthcare professional clearance, or symptom resolution. In the prospective study, whole blood, serum and a nasopharyngeal or oropharyngeal swab were collected from each participant by mobile phlebotomists. Additional blood draws and questionnaires over an approximately 2-month period could optionally be provided by prospective study participants. Before DNA extraction, prospective study blood samples were shipped either frozen or at room temperature.

The sequence was obtained from a woman between 18 and 30 years old who had recovered from COVID-19. The source material was PBMCs or T cells enriched from blood (not recorded which). The chain joins TRBV5-6 to TRBJ1-3; the D gene is possibly TRBD1, with 6 bases matching. The CDR3 loop reads CASSGGGNTIYF. The bases read TGTGCCAGCAGCGGGGGCGGAAACACCATATATTTT. The full variable domain, completed from the reference TRBV5-6 and TRBJ1-3 proteins outside the CDR3, reads DAGVTQSPTHLIKTRGQQVTLRCSPKSGHDTVSWYQQALGQGPQFIFQYYEEEERQRGNFPDRFSGHQFPNYSSELNVNALLLGDSALYLCASSGGGNTIYFGEGSWLTVV.